The rows below give T cell receptor beta chains drawn from one sample of a study of shared T cell receptors in the human thymus. Produced via immunoSEQ multiplex PCR; TCRdb's table is partial and in-frame only. The profile covers roughly 700,000 clones, with more than 75% appearing a single time and about 0.01% taken by the ten largest. A further study also used this sample, focusing on human thymus T cells.

The specimen was thymocytes. The receptor source for this set is a boy in the first two years of life with a congenital heart defect. Both conserved end residues are part of each CDR3. The order of the fields is J gene, V gene, CDR3 protein.

J: TRBJ2-1; V: TRBV14; CDR3: CASSQSTREGWGEQFF
J: TRBJ2-7; V: TRBV7-8; CDR3: CASSPIPGLDSGEQYF
J: TRBJ1-1; V: TRBV7-9; CDR3: CASSLSTGEDTEAFF
J: TRBJ1-1; V: TRBV27; CDR3: CASQEAPDSHTEAFF
J: TRBJ2-3; V: TRBV11-1; CDR3: CASSLAGGISDTQYF
J: TRBJ1-1; V: TRBV7-2; CDR3: CASSFNRGTGKGNTEAFF
J: TRBJ1-2; V: TRBV6-5; CDR3: CATGTGDNYGYTF
J: TRBJ2-2; V: TRBV19; CDR3: CASSISGAGELFF
J: TRBJ2-1; V: TRBV11-3; CDR3: CASSLDRSASYNEQFF
J: TRBJ2-7; V: TRBV10-3; CDR3: CAISESEGQYF
J: TRBJ1-1; V: TRBV5-6; CDR3: CASSSPETGGTEAFF